This TCR beta chain came from a study of T cells in Graves' hyperthyroidism and ophthalmopathy. Disease duration was under 3 months in the ophthalmopathy patients, who also had a Clinical Activity Score of at least 3 and a NOSPECS grade of at least 4. RNA transcripts served as the template for amplifying TCR beta CDR3 regions. Initially, a first-round RT-PCR of the TCR CDR3 employed the HTBI primer set. TCRdb re-called the multiplex PCR reads through MiXCR, storing one row per CDR3 protein. The repertoire holds roughly 500,000 distinct CDR3 sequences, with around a fifth as singletons. Points from the study as a whole: Ophthalmopathy, as predicted by the model, came a median about seven months after the prediction. Blood also showed most of the thyroid clonotypes that were expanded above 0.001.

This clonotype was seen ten or more times. As yet, its antigen is unknown. The sample comprised blood. This TCR was sampled from a woman in her seventies with Graves' ophthalmopathy.

CDR3 residues: CASSPQVSAQPQHF. The CDR3 nucleotides are TGTGCCAGCAGTCCTCAGGTGTCCGCTCAGCCCCAGCATTTT. V and J are TRBV12-3 or TRBV12-4 and TRBJ1-5, with D uncertain. Trimming stripped 5 bases from V and 6 bases from J, with 14 bases between. The CDR3 is 14 residues long.